These 16 T cell receptor beta chains were all obtained from the same sample, sequenced in a study of T cell responses to AZD1222 COVID-19 vaccine (dated by TCRdb to about 2021). The time point label, read with the paper, signifies: about 28 days (+/-7) after the second vaccine dose. The method behind the library was the immunoSEQ multiplex PCR assay. TCRdb stores this immuneACCESS table with in-frame sequences only. Part of the clones is absent; in the studies checked, under half of the shortfall reflects unresolved V genes, and no reason is known for the rest. The sample table records 150,000 to 160,000 clones; more than 75% of these occur just once. About 9.8% of the sample is held by the ten biggest clonotypes. The sequencing here drew on peripheral blood, taken 28 days after the second AZD1222 dose. The receptors stem from an adult who received the AZD1222 COVID-19 vaccine.

As DNA, the CDR3 is TGTGCCAGCAGCTTTTCGCTCGGGACACCCGCCTATGGCTACACCTTC. Protein sequence: CASSFSLGTPAYGYTF. The chain carries TRBV5-8 and TRBJ1-2, with a weak D call TRBD1 (6 bases). V lost 2 bases, J lost 4 bases, and 18 bases lay in between. This CDR3 has 16 residues. Germline loops: CDR1 SGHTS, CDR2 YDEGEE.

This clone was observed many times. V and J are TRBV13 and TRBJ2-3; TRBD2 agrees at 10 bases. This CDR3 contains 16 residues. The germline V gene encodes CDR1 PRHDT and CDR2 FYEKMQ (reference sequence). The junction had 8 bases not matched to a gene; V was cut back by 5 bases and J by 3 bases. The CDR3 sequence is CASSPRTSGPTDTQYF. The CDR3 nucleotides are TGTGCCAGCAGCCCTAGGACTAGCGGTCCGACAGATACGCAGTATTTT.

The chain employs TRBV28 and TRBJ1-1, with D perhaps matching TRBD1 (5 bases). CDR1 MDHEN and CDR2 SYDVKM come from the germline V gene. The CDR3 consists of 12 residues. V lost 4 bases to trimming and J lost 8 bases, with 11 bases between them. CDR3 residues: CASSSLGGEAFF. CDR3 sequence (DNA): TGTGCCAGCAGTTCGTTGGGGGGAGAAGCTTTCTTT.

V usage is TRBV15 and J usage is TRBJ1-5; tentatively, D is TRBD1 (5 bases). The germline V gene encodes CDR1 LNHNV and CDR2 YYDKDF (reference sequence). V was pared by 0 bases and J by 5 bases, with 11 bases between. This CDR3 has 15 amino acids. The CDR3 region is CATSRDSGSDQPQHF. The CDR3 region has the DNA TGTGCCACCAGCAGAGATTCAGGGAGCGATCAGCCCCAGCATTTT. Variable domain in full (rest from reference TRBV15 and TRBJ1-5): DAMVIQNPRYQVTQFGKPVTLSCSQTLNHNVMYWYQQKSSQAPKLLFHYYDKDFNNEADTPDNFQSRRPNTSFCFLDIRSPGLGDTAMYLCATSRDSGSDQPQHFGDGTRLSIL.

This chain links TRBV4-3 with TRBJ2-1; tentatively, D is TRBD1 (6 bases). Trimming left V 2 bases short and J 4 bases short, with 21 bases between. Per germline, CDR1 LGHNA and CDR2 YSLEER. This CDR3 region has 18 residues. The CDR3 DNA reads as TGCGCCAGCAGCCAAAGGTTGTTAGCAGTGGGGGCTTACAATGAGCAGTTCTTC. The encoded protein is CASSQRLLAVGAYNEQFF.

The CDR3 DNA is TGTGCCAGCAGTCCCGACTCCGCCGGGAACACCATATATTTT. Translation gives CASSPDSAGNTIYF. The rearrangement joins TRBV28 to TRBJ1-3; the D is unclear. CDR1 and CDR2 (germline): MDHEN, SYDVKM. Trimming left V 5 bases short and J 7 bases short, with 15 bases between. This CDR3 is 14 amino acids long.

The chain is built from TRBV28 and TRBJ2-4, with TRBD2 as a possible D gene (7 bases). The CDR3 extends over 17 amino acids. Germline lookup yields CDR1 MDHEN and CDR2 SYDVKM. The germline V and J ends were trimmed by 7 bases and 0 bases, with 19 bases remaining between them. The CDR3 here is CASNPPGRGVAKNIQYF. The CDR3 DNA follows: TGTGCCAGCAATCCCCCTGGGAGGGGGGTAGCCAAAAACATTCAGTACTTC.

The J gene is TRBJ2-1, the V gene TRBV19, with 8 bases aligning to TRBD1. This CDR3 is built from 15 residues. V lost 3 bases and J lost 4; bases outside the gene matches: 5. Germline-derived CDR1 and CDR2 are LNHDA and SQIVND (reference sequence). CDR3 sequence: CASSIDRGSYNEQFF. CDR3 nucleotides: TGTGCCAGTAGTATCGACAGGGGTTCATACAATGAGCAGTTCTTC.

The CDR3 loop is CASSRGEGSPLHF. The CDR3, as DNA: TGTGCCAGCAGTCGGGGTGAGGGATCACCCCTCCACTTT. The chain joins TRBV6-2 or TRBV6-3 to TRBJ1-6; D call uncertain. Germline CDR1 is MNHEY and CDR2 is SVGEGT. CDR3 length: 13 amino acids. Trimming cost V 5 bases and J 10 bases, with 12 bases left between them.

This rearrangement joins TRBV5-4 to TRBJ1-1, with unresolved D. Between the trimmed V and J ends, which lost 2 bases and 0 bases, there was a span of 8 bases. Per the germline V gene, CDR1 is SGHNT and CDR2 is YYREEE (reference sequence). The length of the CDR3 is 14 residues. CDR3 amino acids: CASSLSYMNTEAFF. The CDR3 DNA is TGTGCCAGCAGCTTATCCTATATGAACACTGAAGCTTTCTTT.

This clone has a single count. The J gene is TRBJ2-3, the V gene TRBV11-1, with 7 bases that match TRBD2. The CDR3 extends over 15 amino acids. The germline gives CDR1 SGHAT, CDR2 FQDESV (reference sequence). V lost 2 bases and J lost 0; bases outside the gene matches: 2. CDR3 sequence: CASSLFSGSTDTQYF. CDR3 sequence (DNA): TGTGCCAGCAGCTTATTTAGCGGGAGCACAGATACGCAGTATTTT.

J is TRBJ1-5 and V is TRBV7-8; 10 nucleotides line up with TRBD1. This CDR3 is 14 amino acids long. The V segment lost 1 base and the J segment 8 bases; nucleotides outside the gene matches: 2. Germline CDR1 SGHVS, CDR2 FQNEAQ. In DNA, the CDR3 is TGTGCCAGCAGCTTAGGACAGGGGGCGAAGCCCCAGCATTTT. Encoded protein: CASSLGQGAKPQHF.

CDR3 DNA: TGTGCCTGGAGGGCAGGGGCCTCAAATCAGCCCCAGCATTTT. Protein: CAWRAGASNQPQHF. The rearrangement uses TRBV30 and TRBJ1-5, with D perhaps matching TRBD1 (6 bases). V shed 3 bases and J shed 4 bases, with 13 bases lying between them. The CDR3 spans 14 residues. The V gene's germline CDR1 is GTSNPN and CDR2 SVGIG (reference sequence). The complete variable domain, with remaining parts taken from reference TRBV30 and TRBJ1-5, reads SQTIHQWPATLVQPVGSPLSLECTVEGTSNPNLYWYRQAAGRGLQLLFYSVGIGQISSEVPQNLSASRPQDRQFILSSKKLLLSDSGFYLCAWRAGASNQPQHFGDGTRLSIL.

The J gene is TRBJ2-7, the V gene TRBV5-6; TRBD1 matches 8 bases. The V segment lost 6 bases and the J segment 2 bases; nucleotides outside the gene matches: 7. This CDR3 comprises 14 residues. CDR1 is SGHDT and CDR2 is YYEEEE in the germline V gene. CDR3 nucleotides: TGTGCCAGCAAAGCAGGGGGCGCCGCCTACGAGCAGTACTTC. This codes for CASKAGGAAYEQYF. Drawing the rest from reference TRBV5-6 and TRBJ2-7, the complete variable domain is DAGVTQSPTHLIKTRGQQVTLRCSPKSGHDTVSWYQQALGQGPQFIFQYYEEEERQRGNFPDRFSGHQFPNYSSELNVNALLLGDSALYLCASKAGGAAYEQYFGPGTRLTVT.

V gene TRBV9 combines with J gene TRBJ2-3; TRBD1 matches 9 bases. There are 15 residues in the CDR3. Germline assignment: CDR1 SGDLS and CDR2 YYNGEE. The V and J ends lost 1 base and 4 bases, in that order; junction bases with no gene match: 4. CDR3 DNA sequence: TGTGCCAGCAGCGTAACAGGGGGCGGCCCAGATACGCAGTATTTT. Translation gives CASSVTGGGPDTQYF.

The rearrangement uses TRBV4-3 and TRBJ2-1, with 9 positions matching TRBD2. Per germline, CDR1 LGHNA and CDR2 YSLEER. This CDR3 has 16 residues. The V gene end was trimmed by 4 bases and the J gene end by 9 bases; junction bases not matched to a gene: 13. As DNA, the CDR3 is TGCGCCAGCAGCCGAATAGCGGGAGCCCCGACGGGTGAGCAGTTCTTC. Translating gives CASSRIAGAPTGEQFF.